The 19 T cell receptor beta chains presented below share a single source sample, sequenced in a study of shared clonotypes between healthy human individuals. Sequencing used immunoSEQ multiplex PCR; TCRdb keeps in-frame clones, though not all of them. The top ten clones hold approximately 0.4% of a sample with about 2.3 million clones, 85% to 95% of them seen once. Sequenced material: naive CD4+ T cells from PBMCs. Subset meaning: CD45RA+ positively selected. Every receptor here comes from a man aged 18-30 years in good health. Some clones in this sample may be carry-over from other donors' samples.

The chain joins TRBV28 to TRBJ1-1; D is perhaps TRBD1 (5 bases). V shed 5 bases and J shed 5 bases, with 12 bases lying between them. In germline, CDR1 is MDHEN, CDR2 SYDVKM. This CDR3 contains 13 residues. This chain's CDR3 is CASSTAGGTEAFF. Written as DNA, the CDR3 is TGTGCCAGCAGTACAGCGGGGGGGACTGAAGCTTTCTTT.

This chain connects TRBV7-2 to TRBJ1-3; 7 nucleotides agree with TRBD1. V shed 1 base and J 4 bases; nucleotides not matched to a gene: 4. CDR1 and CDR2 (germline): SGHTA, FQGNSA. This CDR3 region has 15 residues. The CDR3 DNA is TGTGCCAGCAGCTTAGGCGGGACAGCGGGAAACACCATATATTTT. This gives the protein CASSLGGTAGNTIYF.

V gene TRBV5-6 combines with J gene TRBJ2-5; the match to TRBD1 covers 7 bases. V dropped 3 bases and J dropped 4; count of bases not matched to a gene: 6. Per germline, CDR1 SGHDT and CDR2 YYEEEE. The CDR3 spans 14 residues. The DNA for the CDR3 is TGTGCCAGCAGCTCGCCGGGGACAGCAGAGACCCAGTACTTC. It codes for CASSSPGTAETQYF.

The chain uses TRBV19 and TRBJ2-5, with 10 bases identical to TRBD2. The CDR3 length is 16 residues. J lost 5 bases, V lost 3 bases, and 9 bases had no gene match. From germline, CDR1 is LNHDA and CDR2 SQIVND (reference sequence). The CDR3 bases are TGTGCCAGTAGTATTTGGGCTAGCGGGAGTGGGGAGACCCAGTACTTC. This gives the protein CASSIWASGSGETQYF.

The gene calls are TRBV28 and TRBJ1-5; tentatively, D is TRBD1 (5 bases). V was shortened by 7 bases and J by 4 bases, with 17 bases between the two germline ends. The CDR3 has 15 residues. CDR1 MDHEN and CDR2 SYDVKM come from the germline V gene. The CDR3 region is CASIGAQGGNQPQHF. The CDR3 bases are TGTGCCAGCATTGGGGCCCAGGGAGGGAATCAGCCCCAGCATTTT.

CDR3 sequence reads: CASSDVRGSGNIQYF. CDR3 sequence (DNA): TGTGCCAGCAGTGATGTCAGGGGTTCGGGAAACATTCAGTACTTC. The chain combines TRBV25-1 with TRBJ2-4; TRBD1 might be the D (6 bases). Trimming removed 3 bases from V and 6 bases from J, with 15 bases in between. The CDR3 sequence is 15 residues long. Germline lookup yields CDR1 MGHDK and CDR2 SYGVNS.

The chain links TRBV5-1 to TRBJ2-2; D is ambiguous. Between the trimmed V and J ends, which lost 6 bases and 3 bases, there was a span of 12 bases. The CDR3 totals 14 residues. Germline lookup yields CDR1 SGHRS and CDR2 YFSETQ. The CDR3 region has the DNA TGCGCCAGCAACCTTGATTTAGACACCGGGGAGCTGTTTTTT. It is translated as CASNLDLDTGELFF.

The CDR3 bases are TGCAGCGTTGGCGGCCTAGCGGGAGCGGTGGGGCAGTACTTC. Its translation: CSVGGLAGAVGQYF. The chain couples TRBV29-1 to TRBJ2-7; 10 bases line up with TRBD2. This CDR3 comprises 14 residues. The J segment lost 9 bases and the V segment lost 4 bases, leaving 12 bases of the junction unmatched. The germline gives CDR1 SQVTM, CDR2 ANQGSEA.

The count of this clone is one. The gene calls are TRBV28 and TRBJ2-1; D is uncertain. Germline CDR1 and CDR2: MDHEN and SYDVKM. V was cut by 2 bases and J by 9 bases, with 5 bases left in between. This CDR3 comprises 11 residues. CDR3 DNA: TGTGCCAGCAGTTTAAAGGTTGAGCAGTTCTTC. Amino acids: CASSLKVEQFF.

CDR3 nucleotide sequence: TGTGCCAGCTCACCGGGGGACTCCAAGGAGCAGTTCTTC. This sequence encodes CASSPGDSKEQFF. V usage is TRBV18 and J usage is TRBJ2-1; perhaps TRBD2 as D (6 bases). V lost 3 bases, J lost 10 bases, and 13 bases lay in between. Germline V gives CDR1 KGHSH, CDR2 LQKENI. The CDR3 spans 13 residues.

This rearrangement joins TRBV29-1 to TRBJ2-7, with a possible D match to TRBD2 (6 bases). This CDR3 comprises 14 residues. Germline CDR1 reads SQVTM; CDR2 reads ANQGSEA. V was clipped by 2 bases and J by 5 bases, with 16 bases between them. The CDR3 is CSVENRLASNEQYF. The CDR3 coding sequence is TGCAGCGTTGAAAATCGCCTAGCGTCGAACGAGCAGTACTTC.

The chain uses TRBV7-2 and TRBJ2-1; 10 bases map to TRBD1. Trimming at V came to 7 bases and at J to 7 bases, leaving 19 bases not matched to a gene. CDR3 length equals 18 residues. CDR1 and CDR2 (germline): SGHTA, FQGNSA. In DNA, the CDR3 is TGTGCCAGCAAGACGAGACAGGGGGCCGGTAGTACAGGAAATGAGCAGTTCTTC. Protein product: CASKTRQGAGSTGNEQFF.

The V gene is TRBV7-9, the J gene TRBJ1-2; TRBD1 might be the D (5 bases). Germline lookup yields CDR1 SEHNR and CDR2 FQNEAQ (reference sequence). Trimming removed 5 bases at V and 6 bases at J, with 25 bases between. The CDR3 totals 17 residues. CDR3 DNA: TGTGCCAGCAGCCACGAAGGGACGGCCAGTGCGAGGAATGGCTACACCTTC. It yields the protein CASSHEGTASARNGYTF.

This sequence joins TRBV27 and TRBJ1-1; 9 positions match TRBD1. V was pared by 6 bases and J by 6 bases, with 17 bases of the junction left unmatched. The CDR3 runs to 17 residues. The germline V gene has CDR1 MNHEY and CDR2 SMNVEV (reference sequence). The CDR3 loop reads CASRTTPGQGGNSEAFF. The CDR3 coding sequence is TGTGCCAGCAGGACCACTCCGGGACAGGGCGGAAACTCTGAAGCTTTCTTT.

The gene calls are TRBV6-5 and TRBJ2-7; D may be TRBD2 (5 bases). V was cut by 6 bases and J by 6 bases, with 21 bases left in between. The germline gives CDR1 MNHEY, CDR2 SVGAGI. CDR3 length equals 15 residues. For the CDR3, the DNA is TGTGCCAGCAGCCCCGTCGGGGTGGAGGAGCTCGAGCAGTACTTC. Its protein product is CASSPVGVEELEQYF.

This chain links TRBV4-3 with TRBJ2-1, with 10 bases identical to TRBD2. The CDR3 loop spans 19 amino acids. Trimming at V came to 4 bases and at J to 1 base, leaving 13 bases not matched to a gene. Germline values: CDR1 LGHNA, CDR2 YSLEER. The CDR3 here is CASSRSATLAGASYNEQFF. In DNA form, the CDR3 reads TGCGCCAGCAGCCGCTCCGCGACTCTAGCGGGGGCATCCTACAATGAGCAGTTCTTC.

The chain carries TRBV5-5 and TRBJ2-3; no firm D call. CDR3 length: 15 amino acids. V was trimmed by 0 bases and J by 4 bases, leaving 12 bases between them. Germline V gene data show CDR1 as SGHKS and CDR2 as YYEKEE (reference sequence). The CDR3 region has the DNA TGTGCCAGCAGCTTGGGCCCCGCTAGGGCAGATACGCAGTATTTT. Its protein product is CASSLGPARADTQYF. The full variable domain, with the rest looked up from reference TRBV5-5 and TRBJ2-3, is DAGVTQSPTHLIKTRGQQVTLRCSPISGHKSVSWYQQVLGQGPQFIFQYYEKEERGRGNFPDRFSARQFPNYSSELNVNALLLGDSALYLCASSLGPARADTQYFGPGTRLTVL.

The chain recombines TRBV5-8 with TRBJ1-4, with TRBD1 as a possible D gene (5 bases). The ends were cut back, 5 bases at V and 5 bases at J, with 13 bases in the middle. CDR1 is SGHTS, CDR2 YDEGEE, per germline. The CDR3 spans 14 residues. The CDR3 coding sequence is TGTGCCAGCAGACTCCGGGACCGGAATGAAAAACTGTTTTTT. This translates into CASRLRDRNEKLFF.

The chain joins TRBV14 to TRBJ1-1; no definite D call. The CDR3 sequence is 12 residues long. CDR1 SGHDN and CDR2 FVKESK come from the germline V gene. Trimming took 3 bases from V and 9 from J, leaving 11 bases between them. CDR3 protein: CASSQGRMQAFF. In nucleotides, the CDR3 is TGTGCCAGCAGCCAGGGCCGGATGCAAGCTTTCTTT.